This TCR beta chain was profiled in a study of shared T cell receptors in the human thymus. Sequencing was performed with immunoSEQ multiplex PCR; in TCRdb, only in-frame clones are kept and a portion is missing. The repertoire consists of 540,000 or so clones, with approximately 80% occurring once and the leading ten covering approximately 0.013%. Per the germline V gene, CDR1 is SGHTA and CDR2 is FQGNSA. This CDR3 spans 14 amino acids. V shed 10 bases and J shed 1 base, with 15 bases lying between them. The data also belong to a second study, concerning human thymus T cells. This second report adds: Corrective surgery for congenital heart defects was being performed on the healthy Finnish infants who were the donors. Thymic material originated from resections removed in the course of corrective heart surgery.

The chain employs TRBV7-2 and TRBJ2-3; tentatively, D is TRBD2 (6 bases). The clonotype comes from a boy under two years old with a congenital heart defect. Sequencing input: thymocytes. CDR3 in DNA: TGTGCCACGGGGGAGCTAACCTGCACAGATACGCAGTATTTT. It encodes CATGELTCTDTQYF.